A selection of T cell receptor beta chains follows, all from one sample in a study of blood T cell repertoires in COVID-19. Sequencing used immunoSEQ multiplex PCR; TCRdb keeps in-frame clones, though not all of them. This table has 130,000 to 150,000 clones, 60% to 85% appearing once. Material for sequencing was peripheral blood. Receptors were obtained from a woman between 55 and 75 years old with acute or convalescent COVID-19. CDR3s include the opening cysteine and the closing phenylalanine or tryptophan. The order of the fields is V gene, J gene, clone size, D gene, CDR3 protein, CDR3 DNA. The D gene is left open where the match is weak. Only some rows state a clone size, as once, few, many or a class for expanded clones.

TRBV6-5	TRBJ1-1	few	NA	CASSYQLNTEAFF	TGTGCCAGCAGTTATCAGTTGAACACTGAAGCTTTCTTT
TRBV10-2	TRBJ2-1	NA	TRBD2	CASSWGLAGNEQFF	TGCGCCAGCAGTTGGGGACTAGCGGGGAATGAGCAGTTCTTC
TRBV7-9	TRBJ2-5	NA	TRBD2	CASSPEGLVGETQYF	TGTGCCAGCAGCCCGGAGGGACTAGTGGGAGAGACCCAGTACTTC
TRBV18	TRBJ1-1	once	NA	CASSLRGTEAFF	TGTGCCAGCTCCCTCAGGGGCACTGAAGCTTTCTTT
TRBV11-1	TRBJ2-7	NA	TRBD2	CASSLVSSGLSEQYF	TGTGCCAGCAGCTTAGTTTCTAGCGGTCTAAGTGAGCAGTACTTC
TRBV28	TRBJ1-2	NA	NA	CASRLWGAKEGYGYTF	TGTGCCAGCAGGTTATGGGGGGCGAAGGAAGGGTATGGCTACACCTTC
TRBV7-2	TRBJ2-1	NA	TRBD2	CASSTQGLAGEQFF	TGTGCCAGCAGTACTCAGGGGCTAGCGGGCGAGCAGTTCTTC
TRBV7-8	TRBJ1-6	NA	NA	CASSGAGGPSYNSPLHF	TGTGCCAGCAGCGGAGCAGGAGGGCCCTCCTATAATTCACCCCTCCACTTT
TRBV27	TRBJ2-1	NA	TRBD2	CASSLERGSYNEQFF	TGTGCCAGCAGTTTAGAGCGGGGATCCTACAATGAGCAGTTCTTC
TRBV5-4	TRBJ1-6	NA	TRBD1	CASSSGQGQENSPLHF	TGTGCCAGCAGCTCGGGACAGGGGCAAGAAAATTCACCCCTCCACTTT
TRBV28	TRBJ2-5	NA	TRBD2	CASSLNLLAGGAQYF	TGTGCCAGCAGTTTAAATCTACTAGCGGGAGGGGCCCAGTACTTC
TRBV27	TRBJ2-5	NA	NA	CASSLSGGTQYF	TGTGCCAGCAGTTTATCGGGGGGGACCCAGTACTTC
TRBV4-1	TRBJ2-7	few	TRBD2	CASSGSGMGEQYF	TGCGCCAGCAGCGGAAGCGGGATGGGGGAGCAGTACTTC
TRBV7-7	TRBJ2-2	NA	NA	CASSLMTGAGELFF	TGTGCTAGCAGCTTAATGACGGGGGCCGGGGAGCTGTTTTTT
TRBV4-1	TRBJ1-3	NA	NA	CASSRAGRRWGSGNTIYF	TGCGCCAGCAGCCGGGCGGGACGACGGTGGGGCTCTGGAAACACCATATATTTT
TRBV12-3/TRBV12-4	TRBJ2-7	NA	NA	CASSLGLYEQYF	TGTGCCAGCAGTTTAGGCCTATACGAGCAGTACTTC
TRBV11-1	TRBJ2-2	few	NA	CASSFPGESRTGELFF	TGTGCCAGCAGCTTCCCCGGGGAGAGTCGGACCGGGGAGCTGTTTTTT
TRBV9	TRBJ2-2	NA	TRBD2	CASSVTSGRTGELFF	TGTGCCAGCAGCGTGACTAGCGGGAGAACCGGGGAGCTGTTTTTT
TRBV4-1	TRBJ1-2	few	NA	CASSQEGGVDNYGYTF	TGCGCCAGCAGCCAAGAAGGGGGGGTGGATAACTATGGCTACACCTTC
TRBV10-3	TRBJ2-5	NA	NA	CAISNEETQYF	TGTGCCATCAGTAACGAGGAGACCCAGTACTTC
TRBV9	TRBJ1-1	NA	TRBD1	CASSEGAPPDTEAFF	TGTGCCAGCAGCGAGGGGGCCCCGCCCGACACTGAAGCTTTCTTT